These T cell receptor beta chains were read from a single sample in a study of cytomegalovirus exposure and HLA in healthy donors. TCRdb's copy holds only in-frame clones and misses some; the assay was immunoSEQ multiplex PCR. This table holds approximately 130,000 clones, about 77% found once. Sample: PBMCs. These receptors were collected from a man in his fifties or sixties in good health and CMV-seronegative. Each CDR3 is given without its conserved first and last residue. Only part of the rows carry a size: once, few, many, or a class if the clone is expanded.

TRBJ1-5,TRBV2,.,ASSEWTGNQPQH
TRBJ2-5,TRBV5-5,.,ASRGRSEETQY
TRBJ1-1,TRBV10-2,.,ASSDSRRANTEAF
TRBJ1-1,TRBV14,.,ASSQSLNTEAF
TRBJ2-3,TRBV2,once,ASSKTGSTDTQY
TRBJ2-2,TRBV2,.,ASSAGQGNTGELF
TRBJ2-2,TRBV5-1,.,ASSITGAPNTGELF
TRBJ2-5,TRBV30,.,AWNSGGSRTQY
TRBJ2-1,TRBV7-9,.,ASSTGTPNEQF
TRBJ2-1,TRBV5-1,.,ASSLAGGDNEQF
TRBJ2-7,TRBV28,once,ATEGGGGYEQY
TRBJ1-1,TRBV19,.,ASSVQVKNTEAF
TRBJ1-1,TRBV27,.,ASSFSRDRALRNTEAF
TRBJ1-1,TRBV5-1,.,ASSSRQGVNTEAF
TRBJ2-5,TRBV6-5,.,ASSLRQGARETQY
TRBJ1-1,TRBV30,.,AWSSELVNTEAF
TRBJ2-3,TRBV28,.,ASRTPGAGSTDTQY
TRBJ2-2,TRBV28,.,ASRGWDRGVSGELF
TRBJ2-6,TRBV27,.,ASSLYPGANVLT
TRBJ1-4,TRBV1,.,TSSQVIPRVCEKLF
TRBJ1-4,TRBV5-6,.,ASSWPGSATNEKLF
TRBJ2-3,TRBV5-1,.,ASSSGLAGFTDTQY
TRBJ2-7,TRBV28,few,ASRGLGYEQY
TRBJ2-1,TRBV15,few,ATSRGPRIEQF
TRBJ1-5,TRBV4-1,.,ASSQTRVRGNQPQH
TRBJ2-5,TRBV14,.,ASSQDVGATIRETQY
TRBJ2-3,TRBV2,few,ASSSGGGVGGTDTQY
TRBJ1-5,TRBV27,.,ASSSGSQPQH
TRBJ2-7,TRBV12-5,.,ATNRGLPYEQY
TRBJ2-1,TRBV7-8,.,ASSQGLAGEQF
TRBJ1-1,TRBV9,.,ASSSLTIMNTEAF
TRBJ2-3,TRBV7-8,once,ASSSAGTSGRISTDTQY
TRBJ2-7,TRBV6-1,few,ASSEGLIYEQY
TRBJ2-7,TRBV6-5,few,ASSSPGTSAYEQY
TRBJ1-6,TRBV5-1,.,ASSLVQFGSPLH
TRBJ1-2,TRBV5-6,few,ASSTPAAGMNNYGYT
TRBJ2-1,TRBV29-1,.,SVERSGVAGYNEQF
TRBJ2-7,TRBV7-7,.,ASSTGISYEQY
TRBJ2-7,TRBV28,.,ASRLGGTSGSYEQY
TRBJ1-4,TRBV6-1,few,ASSELGRLNEKLF
TRBJ1-2,TRBV28,few,ASSLYSLGGQGSLNYGYT
TRBJ2-5,TRBV15,.,ATSRVLAGGQETQY
TRBJ2-1,TRBV14,once,ASSRGLAGYNEQF
TRBJ2-7,TRBV5-4,.,ASSSDRFTYEQY
TRBJ1-4,TRBV27,.,ASSFVSGSEKLF
TRBJ2-7,TRBV4-3,.,ASSQAAGTSGLYEQY
TRBJ1-5,TRBV7-2,.,ASSIRGHLGVQPQH
TRBJ2-7,TRBV2,.,ASSESSFGEQY
TRBJ1-1,TRBV29-1,.,SGLGPTEAF
TRBJ1-1,TRBV6-5,few,ASRQGLRNTEAF
TRBJ2-1,TRBV10-3,.,AISGTSGYNEQF
TRBJ2-1,TRBV15,.,ATGSRASGVNEQF